A selection of T cell receptor beta chains follows, all from one sample in a study of blood T cell repertoires in COVID-19. Assay used: immunoSEQ multiplex PCR; TCRdb lists only in-frame clones, some missing. The sample includes 97,000 or so clones, approximately 82% of them seen just once. The sequenced sample was peripheral blood. These receptors originate from a man aged 55 to 70 with acute or convalescent COVID-19. CDR3s include the opening cysteine and the closing phenylalanine or tryptophan. D genes are given only for firm matches. Rows give clone size only sometimes, using once, few, many, or a class for an expanded clone.

d_gene,j_gene,v_gene,abundance,CDR3aa,CDR3nt
TRBD1,TRBJ1-2,TRBV11-2,-,CASSLQGASYGYTF,TGTGCCAGCAGCTTGCAGGGGGCGAGCTATGGCTACACCTTC
-,TRBJ1-1,TRBV6-1,once,CASSEWARNTEAFF,TGTGCCAGCAGTGAATGGGCACGGAATACTGAAGCTTTCTTT
-,TRBJ2-1,TRBV6-5,-,CASGPLDRFEQFF,TGTGCCAGCGGGCCGCTAGACAGGTTCGAGCAGTTCTTC
-,TRBJ2-2,TRBV13,-,CASSFQGYTGELFF,TGTGCCAGCAGCTTTCAGGGTTACACCGGGGAGCTGTTTTTT
TRBD1,TRBJ1-5,TRBV18,-,CASSPGTGLGQPQHF,TGTGCCAGCTCACCAGGGACAGGGCTCGGACAGCCCCAGCATTTT
TRBD1,TRBJ1-5,TRBV27,medium-sized,CASRDRGQPQHF,TGTGCCAGCAGAGACAGGGGCCAGCCCCAGCATTTT
-,TRBJ1-2,TRBV14,-,CASSQGSGVYWGYTF,TGTGCCAGCAGCCAAGGGTCGGGGGTCTATTGGGGCTACACCTTC
-,TRBJ2-3,TRBV5-4,-,CASSFPTSKGGGGDTQYF,TGTGCCAGCAGCTTCCCCACTAGCAAAGGGGGGGGCGGGGATACGCAGTATTTT
-,TRBJ1-3,TRBV6-1,-,CASSEAFSNTIYF,TGTGCCAGCAGTGAAGCCTTTTCAAACACCATATATTTT
TRBD2,TRBJ2-3,TRBV10-2,-,CASSASGRTDTQYF,TGCGCCAGCAGTGCCAGCGGGAGGACAGATACGCAGTATTTT
-,TRBJ1-5,TRBV12-3/TRBV12-4,-,CAAGGGRQPQHF,TGTGCCGCGGGCGGGGGCCGTCAGCCCCAGCATTTT
-,TRBJ1-5,TRBV29-1,-,CSAAGVGSNQPQHF,TGCAGCGCCGCGGGAGTCGGAAGCAATCAGCCCCAGCATTTT
TRBD1,TRBJ2-1,TRBV29-1,-,CSQDRGGNEQFF,TGCAGCCAGGACAGGGGAGGGAATGAGCAGTTCTTC
-,TRBJ2-2,TRBV6-2/TRBV6-3,-,CASSYLNTGELFF,TGTGCCAGCAGTTATCTGAACACCGGGGAGCTGTTTTTT
-,TRBJ1-2,TRBV7-9,-,CASSLALSGYGYTF,TGTGCCAGCAGCTTAGCCTTGTCCGGCTATGGCTACACCTTC
-,TRBJ1-5,TRBV4-1,-,CASSPGGMRTVNQPQHF,TGCGCCAGCAGCCCGGGTGGAATGAGGACAGTAAATCAGCCCCAGCATTTT
TRBD1,TRBJ2-2,TRBV5-1,few,CASIATGGNTGELFF,TGCGCCAGCATAGCGACAGGGGGAAACACCGGGGAGCTGTTTTTT
-,TRBJ2-7,TRBV19,once,CASSLLPSSYEQYF,TGTGCCAGTAGCCTGCTTCCGAGCTCCTACGAGCAGTACTTC
-,TRBJ2-1,TRBV9,few,CASSVFMYEQFF,TGTGCCAGCAGCGTATTCATGTATGAGCAGTTCTTC
TRBD1,TRBJ1-2,TRBV7-2,-,CASSLDRGTYGYTF,TGTGCCAGCAGCTTGGACAGGGGGACCTATGGCTACACCTTC
TRBD1,TRBJ1-1,TRBV6-2/TRBV6-3,-,CASSYSADRGPEAFF,TGTGCCAGCAGTTACTCTGCCGACAGGGGACCTGAAGCTTTCTTT
-,TRBJ1-1,TRBV27,once,CASSPSSTTGRVAFF,TGTGCCAGCAGTCCCAGTTCGACGACGGGGAGGGTAGCTTTCTTT
-,TRBJ2-3,TRBV5-6,-,CASSLGGGGTDTQYF,TGTGCCAGCAGCTTGGGGGGAGGTGGCACAGATACGCAGTATTTT
-,TRBJ1-2,TRBV7-9,-,CASSLGDRSYGYTF,TGTGCCAGCAGCTTAGGAGACAGGTCGTACGGCTACACCTTC
-,TRBJ1-4,TRBV6-5,few,CASTDLTSEKLFF,TGTGCCAGCACCGACCTGACAAGTGAAAAACTGTTTTTT
-,TRBJ1-2,TRBV3-1/TRBV3-2,-,CASSQDGAGGYGYTF,TGTGCCAGCAGCCAAGATGGGGCCGGTGGCTATGGCTACACCTTC
-,TRBJ1-1,TRBV11-2,-,CASSLRGAGEAFF,TGTGCCAGCAGCTTACGGGGGGCCGGTGAAGCTTTCTTT
TRBD1,TRBJ2-7,TRBV9,once,CASNSRLGGEEVSSYEQYF,TGTGCCAGCAATTCCCGCTTAGGGGGCGAGGAAGTAAGCTCCTACGAGCAGTACTTC
-,TRBJ2-5,TRBV3-1/TRBV3-2,-,CASSQEGAETQYF,TGTGCCAGCAGCCAAGAGGGAGCCGAGACCCAGTACTTC
-,TRBJ1-1,TRBV14,-,CASSWTENTEAFF,TGTGCCAGCAGCTGGACAGAAAACACTGAAGCTTTCTTT
-,TRBJ2-1,TRBV11-1,-,CASSLSPGPEWEQFF,TGTGCCAGCAGCTTATCTCCAGGGCCGGAATGGGAGCAGTTCTTC
-,TRBJ1-5,TRBV27,few,CASTEVGGRNQPQHF,TGTGCCAGTACCGAAGTTGGGGGCCGGAATCAGCCCCAGCATTTT
TRBD1,TRBJ1-1,TRBV5-4,-,CASSTGQGTEAFF,TGTGCCAGCAGCACAGGACAGGGCACTGAAGCTTTCTTT
TRBD1,TRBJ2-7,TRBV2,-,CASDRGATYEQYF,TGTGCCAGCGACAGGGGGGCAACCTACGAGCAGTACTTC
-,TRBJ2-2,TRBV5-1,-,CASSPQGNTGELFF,TGCGCCAGCAGCCCACAGGGTAACACCGGGGAGCTGTTTTTT
-,TRBJ1-1,TRBV27,-,CASRLQGSVTEAFF,TGTGCCAGCAGATTACAGGGTTCAGTCACTGAAGCTTTCTTT
-,TRBJ1-5,TRBV11-2,-,CASSLGAYSNQPQHF,TGTGCCAGCAGCTTAGGCGCCTATAGCAATCAGCCCCAGCATTTT
-,TRBJ1-6,TRBV3-1/TRBV3-2,few,CASSQEGGRGYNSPLHF,TGTGCCAGCAGCCAAGAAGGAGGGCGCGGATATAATTCACCCCTCCACTTT
-,TRBJ2-1,TRBV6-1,once,CASSEEHGGRYNEQFF,TGTGCCAGCAGTGAAGAACATGGGGGCCGTTACAATGAGCAGTTCTTC
-,TRBJ1-2,TRBV3-1/TRBV3-2,-,CASSQEGYRGSF,TGTGCCAGCAGCCAAGAGGGATACCGGGGATCCTTC
-,TRBJ1-1,TRBV7-3,-,CASSFNLNTEAFF,TGTGCCAGCAGCTTTAACTTGAACACTGAAGCTTTCTTT
-,TRBJ1-1,TRBV30,-,CAWKFRAVTTEAFF,TGTGCCTGGAAGTTCCGAGCTGTCACCACTGAAGCTTTCTTT
TRBD2,TRBJ2-3,TRBV9,-,CASSVLARREADTQYF,TGTGCCAGCAGCGTACTCGCCCGCCGGGAGGCAGATACGCAGTATTTT
-,TRBJ1-4,TRBV30,-,CAWSPGATNEKLFF,TGTGCCTGGAGCCCCGGGGCAACTAATGAAAAACTGTTTTTT
TRBD1,TRBJ1-2,TRBV28,-,CASSLGGQYYGYTF,TGTGCCAGCAGTTTAGGGGGACAGTACTATGGCTACACCTTC